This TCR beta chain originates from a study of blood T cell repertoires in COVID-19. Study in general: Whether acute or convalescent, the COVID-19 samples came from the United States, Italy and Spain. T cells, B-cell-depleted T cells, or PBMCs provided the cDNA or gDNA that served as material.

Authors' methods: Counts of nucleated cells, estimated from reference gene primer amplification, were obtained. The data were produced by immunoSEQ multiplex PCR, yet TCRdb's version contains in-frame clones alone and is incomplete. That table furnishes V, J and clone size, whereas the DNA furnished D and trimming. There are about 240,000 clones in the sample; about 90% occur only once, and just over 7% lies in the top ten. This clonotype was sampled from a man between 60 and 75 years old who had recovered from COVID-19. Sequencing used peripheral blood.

The CDR3 loop is CASSQLGTSGGDEQFF. CDR3 sequence (DNA): TGTGCCAGCAGCCAACTAGGGACTAGCGGGGGAGATGAGCAGTTCTTC. The V gene is TRBV4-2, the J gene TRBJ2-1; TRBD2 matches at 14 bases. The CDR3 runs 16 residues. Losses at the gene ends were 2 bases for V and 8 bases for J; bases not matched to a gene: 5. CDR1 is LGHNA, CDR2 YNFKEQ, per germline.